This T cell receptor (beta chain) was recorded in a study of identical twins. Via MiXCR, TCRdb re-called the 5' RACE reads, giving one row per CDR3 protein. In the table there are about 530,000 distinct CDR3 sequences, around 24% of which are singletons. The CDR3 extends over 13 amino acids. CDR1 is MNHNY and CDR2 is SVGAGI in the germline V gene (reference sequence). Trimming left V 6 bases short and J 0 bases short, with 5 bases between. The sample also formed part of further work on yellow fever vaccine responses in identical twins.

The receptor was isolated from a woman younger than 35 in good health. The sample comprised CD4+ T cells sorted from blood. The gene calls are TRBV6-6 and TRBJ1-4, with D perhaps TRBD1 (5 bases). The CDR3 DNA reads TGTGCCAGCAGCAGGGCAACTAATGAAAAACTGTTTTTT. Translating it yields CASSRATNEKLFF.